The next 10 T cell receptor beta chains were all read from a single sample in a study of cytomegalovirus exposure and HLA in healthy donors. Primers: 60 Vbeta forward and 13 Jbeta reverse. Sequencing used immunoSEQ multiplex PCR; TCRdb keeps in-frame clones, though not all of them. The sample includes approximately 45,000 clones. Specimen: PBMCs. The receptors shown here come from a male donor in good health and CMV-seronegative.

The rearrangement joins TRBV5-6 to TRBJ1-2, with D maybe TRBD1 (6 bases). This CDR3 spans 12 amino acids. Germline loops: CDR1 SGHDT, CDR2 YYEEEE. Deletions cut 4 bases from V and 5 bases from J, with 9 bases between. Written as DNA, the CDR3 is TGTGCCAGCAGCCAAACAGGGTATGGCTACACCTTC. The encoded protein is CASSQTGYGYTF.

The CDR3 region is CASSLEAGGSYEQYF. CDR3 nucleotide sequence: TGTGCCAGCAGCTTAGAGGCAGGAGGGTCCTACGAGCAGTACTTC. The chain is built from TRBV7-6 and TRBJ2-7, with a possible D match to TRBD2 (6 bases). Germline CDR1 SGHVS, CDR2 FNYEAQ. CDR3 length: 15 amino acids. Deletions cut 1 base from V and 1 base from J, with 11 bases between.

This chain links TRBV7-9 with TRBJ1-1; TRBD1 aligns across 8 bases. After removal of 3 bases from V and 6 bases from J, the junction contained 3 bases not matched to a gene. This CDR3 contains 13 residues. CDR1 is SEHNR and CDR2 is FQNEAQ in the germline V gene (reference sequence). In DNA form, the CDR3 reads TGTGCCAGCAGCTTTGGACAGGGAGCTGAAGCTTTCTTT. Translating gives CASSFGQGAEAFF. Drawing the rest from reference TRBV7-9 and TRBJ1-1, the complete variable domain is DTGVSQNPRHKITKRGQNVTFRCDPISEHNRLYWYRQTLGQGPEFLTYFQNEAQLEKSRLLSDRFSAERPKGSFSTLEIQRTEQGDSAMYLCASSFGQGAEAFFGQGTRLTVV.

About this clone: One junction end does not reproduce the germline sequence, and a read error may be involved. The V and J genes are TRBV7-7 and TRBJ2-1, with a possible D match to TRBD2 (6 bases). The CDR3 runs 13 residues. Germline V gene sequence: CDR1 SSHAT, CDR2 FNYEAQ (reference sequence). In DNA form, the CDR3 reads TGTGCTAGCAGCGCCACACGAGCGGGTGAGCAGTTCTTC. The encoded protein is CASSATRAGEQFF.

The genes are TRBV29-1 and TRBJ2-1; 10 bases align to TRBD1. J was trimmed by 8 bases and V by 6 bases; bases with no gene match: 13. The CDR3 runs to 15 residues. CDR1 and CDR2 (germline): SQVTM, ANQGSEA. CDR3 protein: CSVTLDRQGAYEQFF. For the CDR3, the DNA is TGCAGCGTAACACTCGACCGACAGGGGGCATATGAGCAGTTCTTC.

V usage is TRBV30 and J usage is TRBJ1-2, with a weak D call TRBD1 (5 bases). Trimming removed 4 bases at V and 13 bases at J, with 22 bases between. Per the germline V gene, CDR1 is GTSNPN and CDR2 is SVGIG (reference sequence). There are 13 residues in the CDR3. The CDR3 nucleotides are TGTGCCTGGACCTCGTCTCATATCGAAGGGGTCACCTTC. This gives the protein CAWTSSHIEGVTF.

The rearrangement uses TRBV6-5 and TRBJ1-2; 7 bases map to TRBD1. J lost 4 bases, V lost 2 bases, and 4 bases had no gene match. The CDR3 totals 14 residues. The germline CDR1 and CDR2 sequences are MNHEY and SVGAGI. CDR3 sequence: CASSYAGQAYGYTF. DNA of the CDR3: TGTGCCAGCAGTTACGCCGGACAGGCCTATGGCTACACCTTC.

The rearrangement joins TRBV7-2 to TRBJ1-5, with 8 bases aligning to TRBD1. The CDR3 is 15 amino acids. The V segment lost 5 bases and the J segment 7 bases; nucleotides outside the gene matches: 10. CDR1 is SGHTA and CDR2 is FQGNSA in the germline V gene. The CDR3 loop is CASSPGQGGYQPQHF. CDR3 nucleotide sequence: TGTGCCAGCAGCCCTGGACAGGGCGGATACCAGCCCCAGCATTTT. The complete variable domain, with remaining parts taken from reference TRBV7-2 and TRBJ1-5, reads GAGVSQSPSNKVTEKGKDVELRCDPISGHTALYWYRQSLGQGLEFLIYFQGNSAPDKSGLPSDRFSAERTGGSVSTLTIQRTQQEDSAVYLCASSPGQGGYQPQHFGDGTRLSIL.

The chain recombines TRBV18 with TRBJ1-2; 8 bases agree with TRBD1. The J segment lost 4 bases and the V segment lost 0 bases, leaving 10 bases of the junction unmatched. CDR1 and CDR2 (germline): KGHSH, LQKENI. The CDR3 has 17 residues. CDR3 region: CASSPPTGAISSYGYTF. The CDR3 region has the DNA TGTGCCAGCTCACCACCGACAGGGGCCATTTCAAGCTATGGCTACACCTTC.

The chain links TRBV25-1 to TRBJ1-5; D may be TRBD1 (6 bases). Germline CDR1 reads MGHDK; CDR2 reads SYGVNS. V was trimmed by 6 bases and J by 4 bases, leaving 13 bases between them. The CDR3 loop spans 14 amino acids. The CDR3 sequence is CASRMTGRNQPQHF. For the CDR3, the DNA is TGTGCCAGCAGGATGACAGGCCGAAATCAGCCCCAGCATTTT. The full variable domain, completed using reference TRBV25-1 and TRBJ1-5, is EADIYQTPRYLVIGTGKKITLECSQTMGHDKMYWYQQDPGMELHLIHYSYGVNSTEKGDLSSESTVSRIRTEHFPLTLESARPSHTSQYLCASRMTGRNQPQHFGDGTRLSIL.